These 25 T cell receptor beta chains were sequenced from one sample in a study of graft-versus-host responses after intestinal transplantation. The data were produced by immunoSEQ multiplex PCR, yet TCRdb's version contains in-frame clones alone and is incomplete. The data contain 15,000 or so clones, approximately 94% of them singletons. Specimen: PBMCs, collected 950 to 1,300 days after intestinal transplantation. Receptor source: a human patient who received an intestinal transplant, so some T cells may come from the graft donor.

V is TRBV10-3 and J is TRBJ2-7, with 8 bases identical to TRBD1. This CDR3 is 15 amino acids long. In germline, CDR1 is ENHRY, CDR2 SYGVKD. V gave up 3 bases and J gave up 3 bases; unmatched junction bases: 7. CDR3 amino acids: CAISDTDRGSYEQYF. In nucleotides, the CDR3 is TGTGCCATCAGTGACACCGACAGGGGCAGCTACGAGCAGTACTTC.

The V and J genes are TRBV14 and TRBJ2-7, with 9 bases aligning to TRBD1. The V and J ends lost 4 bases and 3 bases, in that order; junction bases with no gene match: 7. The CDR3 runs 15 residues. Germline CDR1 SGHDN, CDR2 FVKESK. The CDR3 nucleotides read TGTGCCAGCAGCCCCGGTCGGACAGGGGACTACGAGCAGTACTTC. This sequence encodes CASSPGRTGDYEQYF.

This chain joins TRBV29-1 and TRBJ2-6; TRBD1 aligns across 8 bases. The CDR3 totals 17 residues. Germline V CDR1 and CDR2: SQVTM, ANQGSEA. The V gene end was trimmed by 1 base and the J gene end by 0 bases; junction bases not matched to a gene: 5. The chain's CDR3 is CSVEATGGTSGANVLTF. CDR3 nucleotide sequence: TGCAGCGTTGAAGCTACAGGGGGTACCTCTGGGGCCAACGTCCTGACTTTC.

This rearrangement joins TRBV7-9 to TRBJ2-3; 12 bases fit TRBD2. The CDR3 length is 17 residues. J lost 1 base, V lost 3 bases, and 5 bases had no gene match. CDR1 SEHNR and CDR2 FQNEAQ come from the germline V gene (reference sequence). The CDR3: CASSFLAGGPGTDTQYF. The CDR3 DNA follows: TGTGCCAGCAGCTTCCTAGCGGGGGGGCCGGGCACAGATACGCAGTATTTT.

The chain couples TRBV2 to TRBJ1-6; D unresolved. Looked up from germline, CDR1 is SNHLY and CDR2 is FYNNEI. Trimming removed 6 bases at V and 7 bases at J, with 10 bases between. The CDR3 runs to 13 residues. The CDR3 DNA reads TGTGCCAGCAGCATGGACGTGAATTCACCCCTCCACTTT. It codes for CASSMDVNSPLHF.

This chain uses TRBV18 with TRBJ2-3, with 9 bases that match TRBD1. Germline CDR1 KGHSH, CDR2 LQKENI. V dropped 6 bases and J dropped 3; count of bases not matched to a gene: 4. This CDR3 has 14 amino acids. CDR3 protein: CASSPGQGTDTQYF. The CDR3 DNA reads as TGTGCCAGCTCGCCGGGACAGGGAACAGATACGCAGTATTTT.

This clone appeared once. J is TRBJ2-7 and V is TRBV9; TRBD2 aligns across 9 bases. The germline gives CDR1 SGDLS, CDR2 YYNGEE. The V and J ends lost 4 bases and 5 bases, in that order; junction bases with no gene match: 7. The CDR3 has 14 residues. The CDR3 sequence is CASSRGLALNEQYF. The CDR3 nucleotides read TGTGCCAGCAGCCGGGGACTAGCCCTGAACGAGCAGTACTTC.

CDR3 nucleotide sequence: TGTGCCAGCAGTTACTCTGAGACTGCGGGGGTTTACGAGCAGTACTTC. Its translation is CASSYSETAGVYEQYF. This chain links TRBV6-5 with TRBJ2-7; TRBD2 agrees at 7 bases. With 0 bases clipped from V and 4 bases from J, the junction kept 9 bases outside the gene matches. Germline V gene data show CDR1 as MNHEY and CDR2 as SVGAGI. The CDR3 is made up of 16 amino acids.

The chain employs TRBV7-8 and TRBJ2-5; 8 positions match TRBD2. Losses at the gene ends were 5 bases for V and 3 bases for J; bases not matched to a gene: 11. The CDR3 spans 16 residues. Looked up from germline, CDR1 is SGHVS and CDR2 is FQNEAQ. CDR3 coding DNA: TGTGCCAGCAGCCCACGGGAGGGGGGAGGAGAAGAGACCCAGTACTTC. It is translated as CASSPREGGGEETQYF. The variable domain in full, completed from reference TRBV7-8 and TRBJ2-5, reads GAGVSQSPRYKVAKRGQDVALRCDPISGHVSLFWYQQALGQGPEFLTYFQNEAQLDKSGLPSDRFFAERPEGSVSTLKIQRTQQEDSAVYLCASSPREGGGEETQYFGPGTRLLVL.

In the case of this clone: The same CDR3 is also encoded by other DNA sequences in this sample. The chain recombines TRBV6-4 with TRBJ2-3; TRBD2 agrees at 11 bases. Germline CDR1 and CDR2: MRHNA and SNTAGT. The V and J ends lost 0 bases and 6 bases, in that order; junction bases with no gene match: 2. This CDR3 comprises 15 residues. As DNA, the CDR3 is TGTGCCAGCAGTGACTCTAGCGGGGGGGCGGATACGCAGTATTTT. Protein sequence: CASSDSSGGADTQYF.

This clone was counted once. The rearrangement uses TRBV4-1 and TRBJ2-1; D is possibly TRBD2 (6 bases). The V gene lost 5 bases and the J gene lost 7 bases, with 18 bases spanning the gap. The CDR3 is 15 residues long. The germline gives CDR1 MGHRA, CDR2 YSYEKL. CDR3 sequence: CASSALGLSGNEQFF. In DNA, the CDR3 is TGCGCCAGCAGCGCTCTAGGACTATCGGGAAATGAGCAGTTCTTC.

The chain recombines TRBV18 with TRBJ1-3, with a possible D match to TRBD1 (5 bases). The V and J ends lost 2 bases and 8 bases respectively, with 13 bases between them. In germline, CDR1 is KGHSH, CDR2 LQKENI. The CDR3 has 14 residues. Here the CDR3 reads CASSPVGLGDTIYF. CDR3 nucleotides: TGTGCCAGCTCACCAGTCGGGCTGGGGGACACCATATATTTT.

This chain uses TRBV19 with TRBJ1-6; D possibly corresponds to TRBD1 (5 bases). V was clipped by 4 bases and J by 5 bases, with 21 bases between them. This CDR3 contains 18 residues. Germline V gene data show CDR1 as LNHDA and CDR2 as SQIVND (reference sequence). CDR3 amino acids: CASSTGGERLSNNSPLHF. The CDR3 bases are TGTGCCAGTAGTACCGGGGGGGAGCGACTCTCAAATAATTCACCCCTCCACTTT.

The V gene is TRBV4-2, the J gene TRBJ2-1; the D call may be TRBD1 or TRBD2 (5 bases each). CDR1 is LGHNA and CDR2 is YNFKEQ in the germline V gene. This CDR3 has 17 amino acids. V was clipped by 0 bases and J by 0 bases, with 12 bases between them. CDR3 region: CASSQDRWGSSYNEQFF. For the CDR3, the DNA is TGTGCCAGCAGCCAAGATCGTTGGGGGAGCTCCTACAATGAGCAGTTCTTC.

V is TRBV7-2 and J is TRBJ2-2, with a weak D call TRBD2 (6 bases). Germline V gene data show CDR1 as SGHTA and CDR2 as FQGNSA. The CDR3 covers 13 residues. V shed 5 bases and J shed 6 bases, with 10 bases lying between them. The CDR3 DNA sequence: TGTGCCAGCAGCCCGCGGGGACCCGGGGAGCTGTTTTTT. Amino acid sequence: CASSPRGPGELFF.

The rearrangement uses TRBV19 and TRBJ1-1; D might be TRBD1 (6 bases). Trimming took 6 bases from V and 3 from J, leaving 23 bases between them. This CDR3 region has 17 residues. CDR1 and CDR2 from the germline V gene are LNHDA and SQIVND (reference sequence). This chain's CDR3 is CASSTSPGGAGYTEAFF. For the CDR3, the DNA is TGTGCCAGTAGCACCAGCCCCGGGGGCGCCGGGTACACTGAAGCTTTCTTT.

The chain couples TRBV14 to TRBJ2-1; 7 bases are a match to TRBD1. The V gene end was trimmed by 6 bases and the J gene end by 9 bases; junction bases not matched to a gene: 8. CDR1 and CDR2 (germline): SGHDN, FVKESK. The CDR3 contains 13 residues. CDR3 nucleotide sequence: TGTGCCAGCAGTCACTACAGGGGTCTTGAGCAGTTCTTC. Its translation: CASSHYRGLEQFF.

This chain links TRBV6-1 with TRBJ2-5, with D unclear. CDR1 is MNHNS, CDR2 SASEGT, per germline. This CDR3 region has 11 residues. V was pared by 6 bases and J by 5 bases, with 7 bases between. The CDR3 DNA reads TGTGCCAGCAGGTCCGGGGAGACCCAGTACTTC. Residues: CASRSGETQYF.

The rearrangement uses TRBV7-6 and TRBJ2-5; maybe TRBD2 (6 bases). The CDR3 is 13 amino acids. Germline-derived CDR1 and CDR2 are SGHVS and FNYEAQ. The ends were cut back, 6 bases at V and 1 base at J, with 9 bases in the middle. The DNA for the CDR3 is TGTGCCAGCAGACCGCGGGGCCAAGAGACCCAGTACTTC. Translation: CASRPRGQETQYF.

V and J are TRBV19 and TRBJ2-2; D is possibly TRBD1 (6 bases). The V and J ends lost 1 base and 3 bases respectively, with 9 bases between them. The V gene's germline CDR1 is LNHDA and CDR2 SQIVND (reference sequence). The CDR3 sequence is 15 residues long. The CDR3 nucleotides read TGTGCCAGTAGTATAGCCCCAGGGGACACCGGGGAGCTGTTTTTT. Its translation: CASSIAPGDTGELFF.

The CDR3 sequence is CASNRQINEAFF. The DNA for the CDR3 is TGTGCCAGCAATCGACAAATCAATGAAGCTTTCTTT. J is TRBJ1-1 and V is TRBV2, with D unclear. Germline CDR1 reads SNHLY; CDR2 reads FYNNEI. The germline V and J ends were trimmed by 7 bases and 7 bases, with 13 bases remaining between them. This CDR3 spans 12 amino acids.

The chain links TRBV19 to TRBJ1-5, with TRBD1 matching over 9 bases. V lost 5 bases and J lost 6; bases outside the gene matches: 2. The CDR3 covers 13 residues. CDR1 is LNHDA, CDR2 SQIVND, per germline (reference sequence). CDR3 amino acids: CASSPTGGQPQHF. The CDR3 DNA reads as TGTGCCAGTAGTCCGACAGGGGGTCAGCCCCAGCATTTT. Full variable domain (missing parts from reference TRBV19 and TRBJ1-5): DGGITQSPKYLFRKEGQNVTLSCEQNLNHDAMYWYRQDPGQGLRLIYYSQIVNDFQKGDIAEGYSVSREKKESFPLTVTSAQKNPTAFYLCASSPTGGQPQHFGDGTRLSIL.

This chain links TRBV5-1 with TRBJ2-3, with 7 bases lining up with TRBD1. The V gene end was trimmed by 3 bases and the J gene end by 2 bases; junction bases not matched to a gene: 3. This CDR3 region has 14 residues. Germline CDR1 is SGHRS and CDR2 is YFSETQ. The CDR3 nucleotides are TGCGCCAGCAGCTGGGGACAGAACACAGATACGCAGTATTTT. As protein: CASSWGQNTDTQYF.

The chain recombines TRBV2 with TRBJ2-2; D perhaps matches TRBD2 (6 bases). This CDR3 has 13 residues. The V gene lost 11 bases and the J gene lost 8 bases, with 18 bases spanning the gap. From germline, CDR1 is SNHLY and CDR2 FYNNEI. This CDR3 reads CACRDSFAGELFF. The DNA of the CDR3 is TGTGCCTGCCGGGACTCGTTCGCAGGGGAGCTGTTTTTT.

V is TRBV13 and J is TRBJ2-3; 9 bases match TRBD2. The V gene's germline CDR1 is PRHDT and CDR2 FYEKMQ (reference sequence). The CDR3 extends over 16 amino acids. The trim removed 3 bases at V and 1 base at J, leaving 5 bases unmatched. The CDR3 coding sequence is TGTGCCAGCAGCTTGGGCGGGGGGGCAGGCACAGATACGCAGTATTTT. Protein product: CASSLGGGAGTDTQYF.